This T cell receptor (beta chain) was captured in a study of T cells after yellow fever vaccination. Study-wide results and limits: Only a small proportion of the clonotypes turned up in both the CD4 and the CD8 compartments, likely arising from convergent recombination. High-abundance clonotypes from the bulk population could contaminate FACS-sorted repertoires. The secondary response was weaker but peaked faster, day 5 versus 15.

A 5'RACE template-switching step, the method used to make TCR cDNA, added a universal primer site and UMIs. TCRdb re-called the 5' RACE reads through MiXCR, storing one row per CDR3 protein. The sample holds about 240,000 distinct CDR3 sequences; about 7.1% are singletons and the top ten take more than 0.8%. In this sample, this clonotype turned up a few times. The antigen remains undetermined. The germline V gene has CDR1 DFQATT and CDR2 SNEGSKA (reference sequence). J lost 0 bases, V lost 5 bases, and 6 bases had no gene match. CDR3 size: 14 residues. V usage is TRBV20-1 and J usage is TRBJ2-7; 8 bases line up with TRBD1. The sequence derives from a man aged 25-40 years who received the YFV17D yellow fever vaccine. Sequences were derived from CD4+ T cells sorted from PBMCs, sampled 15 days after the yellow fever booster vaccination. The CDR3: CSALQGGASYEQYF. For the CDR3, the DNA is TGCAGTGCTTTACAGGGGGGAGCCTCCTACGAGCAGTACTTC.